The entry below describes one T cell receptor (beta chain). Its antigen remains unidentified. The germline V gene encodes CDR1 DFQATT and CDR2 SNEGSKA (reference sequence). The CDR3 totals 14 residues. J lost 3 bases, V lost 5 bases, and 8 bases had no gene match. This sample is part of a study of T cells in Graves' hyperthyroidism and ophthalmopathy. Study outcomes and limitations: Blood samples included most of the expanded thyroid clonotypes exceeding 0.001. Stable hyperthyroidism and ophthalmopathy were separated using 13 V-J signatures.

RNA transcripts provided the source from which TCR beta CDR3 regions were amplified. When the TCR CDR3 underwent first-round RT-PCR, the HTBI primer set was used. TCRdb redid the calling of the multiplex PCR reads with MiXCR, one entry per CDR3 protein. The sample consists of under 300,000 distinct CDR3 sequences, about 25% of them appearing once. Input material: blood. This chain uses TRBV20-1 with TRBJ2-5; 8 nucleotides align to TRBD2. The clonotype was recovered from a man between 40 and 49 years old with Graves' hyperthyroidism that later progressed to Graves' ophthalmopathy. CDR3 sequence reads: CSAPAGTRKETQYF. DNA for the CDR3: TGCAGTGCTCCTGCCGGGACTAGGAAAGAGACCCAGTACTTC.